This record covers a single T cell receptor beta chain. No cognate antigen has been identified for it. No quality values exist for individual bases; no much larger clone is one base distant. Samples from volunteer blood donors who had recovered from COVID-19 were contributed by a second Seattle source. Collaborating institutions collected whole blood in K2EDTA tubes following their own protocols. Collaborator samples were shipped for TCRbeta analysis as frozen whole blood, isolated PBMCs, or DNA extracted from either sample type. CDR1 and CDR2, per the germline V gene (reference sequence), are LNHDA and SQIVND. The CDR3, from cysteine to phenylalanine, totals 15 residues. Only the CDR3 DNA is retained, 45 bases long and in frame from the first base. V drops 0 bases and J drops 4 bases, leaving 9 bases in between. The data are from a study of blood T cell repertoires in COVID-19 (dated by TCRdb to between 2020 and 2021). Study-level background: The collaborator samples originated in the United States, Italy and Spain and spanned the acute and convalescent phases of COVID-19. The samples were drawn from two sources: the first 160 participants of the ongoing ImmuneRACE study, and 1,000 to 1,500 subjects contributed by 6 global collaborators. The repertoires were released in a freely available public database intended as a resource for research on the immune response to SARS-CoV-2. Deeply sampled blood TCRbeta repertoires from subjects exposed to, actively infected with, or recovered from COVID-19 were included in the dataset. Sample metadata almost always included a de-identified subject ID, COVID-19 status, age in years and sex. Where available, HLA class I and class II types were taken from metadata supplied by the sample provider and were not determined by assay-based typing. The material from the prospective study consisted of cDNA or gDNA derived from T cells, B-cell-depleted T cells, or PBMCs. Broader findings and caveats from the paper: How much clinical and demographic metadata was included differed by source and by participant, and the metadata was provided uncurated.

TCRbeta CDR3 regions were amplified from genomic DNA by means of the immunoSEQ Assay, a bias-controlled multiplex PCR. In the authors' own workflow: Nucleated cell counts per sample were estimated from amplification of reference gene primers within the assay. Sequence reads were collapsed and filtered to measure the absolute abundance of every unique TCRbeta CDR3 rearrangement. Productive Simpson clonality was computed per sample as the square root of Simpson's diversity index over productive rearrangements. TCRdb mirrors the immuneACCESS table, restricted to in-frame sequences. Some clones are absent from its copies; in checked studies, under half trace to an unresolved V gene, and the reason for the others is unknown. D and trimming come from the DNA, and the V and J calls and clone size come from that table. The sample data list 300,000 or so clones, and around 87% of these were observed just once. Together, the top ten hold about 7.8% of the sample.

The sequence was collected from a woman in her forties or fifties who had recovered from COVID-19. The sequencing sample was made of peripheral blood. Here the chain combines TRBV19 and TRBJ1-4; the D gene cannot be named for sure. For the CDR3, the sequence is CASSIDRHRNEKLFF. The DNA reads TGTGCCAGTAGTATAGACCGACACCGTAATGAAAAACTGTTTTTT.